This T cell receptor (beta chain) comes out of a study of control samples from healthy donors and cancer patients. Profiling relied on immunoSEQ multiplex PCR, and the TCRdb table lists in-frame clones only, not all of them. The table records over 150,000 clones, just under 95% of them present only once. Germline V gives CDR1 MDHEN, CDR2 SYDVKM. This CDR3 has 19 residues. Trimming cost V 2 bases and J 3 bases; bases outside gene matches: 17. The sequence derives from a man in his forties or fifties in good health. The chain combines TRBV28 with TRBJ2-7; 9 bases are a match to TRBD1. Material: blood. This chain's CDR3 is CASSLLGAGTGTFYYEQYF. The CDR3 coding sequence is TGTGCCAGCAGTTTACTGGGTGCCGGGACAGGGACCTTTTACTACGAGCAGTACTTC.